This T cell receptor beta chain was identified in a study of blood T cell repertoires in COVID-19 (dated by TCRdb to the early 2020s). About the full investigation: The collaborator samples originated in the United States, Italy and Spain and spanned the acute and convalescent phases of COVID-19. Samples were obtained from the ongoing ImmuneRACE study (first 160 participants) and from about 1,300 subjects provided by 6 global collaborators. The repertoires were released in a freely available public database intended as a resource for research on the immune response to SARS-CoV-2. Deeply sampled blood TCRbeta repertoires from subjects exposed to, actively infected with, or recovered from COVID-19 were included in the dataset. The material from the prospective study consisted of cDNA or gDNA derived from T cells, B-cell-depleted T cells, or PBMCs. Where available, HLA class I and class II types were obtained from metadata supplied by the sample provider rather than from assay-based typing. Nearly every sample came with metadata listing a de-identified subject ID, COVID-19 status, age in years and sex.

Beyond this particular receptor, the publication reports: Clinical and demographic metadata were provided uncurated, with the amount varying by source and participant.

TCRbeta CDR3 regions were amplified from genomic DNA by means of the immunoSEQ Assay, a bias-controlled multiplex PCR. For the original study's pipeline: The number of nucleated cells in each sample was estimated from the amplification of reference gene primers within the assay. To quantify the absolute abundance of each unique TCRbeta CDR3 rearrangement, sequence reads were collapsed and filtered. Productive Simpson clonality was computed per sample as the square root of Simpson's diversity index over productive rearrangements. TCRdb provides this immuneACCESS table in a form limited to in-frame rearrangements. Some clones are lacking; in checked studies, under half of them reflect an unresolved V gene, and why the rest are absent is not known. The V and J calls and clone size are taken from that table; D and trimming were inferred from the DNA. The sample records around 150,000 clones, 85% of which are singletons. The leading ten clones occupy about 3% of the sample.

The table lists this clone with a few counts. Its antigen has not been determined. Base qualities are not at hand, and no much larger clone is one base apart. Each collaborating institution followed its own protocols to collect whole blood in K2EDTA tubes. For TCRbeta analysis, collaborators shipped samples in one of three forms: frozen whole blood, isolated PBMCs, or DNA extracted from either of those sample types. Based on the germline V gene (reference sequence), the CDR1 and CDR2 sequences are MNHNY and SVGAGI. Clipping removes 2 bases from V and 8 bases from J, with 3 as the unmatched junction base count. From cysteine to phenylalanine, the CDR3 is 14 amino acids long. Solely the CDR3 DNA is kept, with 42 bases framed from the first base.

The chain is made from TRBV6-6 and TRBJ2-1; 10 bases in the middle match TRBD2. The sample consisted of peripheral blood. This receptor was identified in a human donor with acute or convalescent COVID-19. The donor label of this sample is uncertain. The CDR3 region reads CASSYKTSGYEQFF. The bases read TGTGCCAGCAGTTACAAGACTAGCGGGTATGAGCAGTTCTTC.